This TCR beta chain derives from a study of blood T cell repertoires in COVID-19. Study information: Sample material is recorded as cDNA or gDNA derived from T cells, B-cell-depleted T cells, or PBMCs.

This clone was counted once. Methods used by the authors: Amplification of reference gene primers provided the estimated nucleated cell counts. Data came from immunoSEQ multiplex PCR; TCRdb stores just in-frame clones and leaves some out. That table furnishes V, J and clone size, whereas the DNA furnished D and trimming. The sample contains about 250,000 clones, 88% of which appear only once. V was shortened by 3 bases and J by 0 bases, with 8 bases between the two germline ends. The CDR3 loop spans 15 amino acids. Germline V gene lookup returns CDR1 MNHEY and CDR2 SVGAGI. The rearrangement links TRBV6-5 to TRBJ1-4, with no clear D. The sequenced sample was peripheral blood. This receptor was identified in a man aged 80 or over with acute or convalescent COVID-19. The CDR3 spells CASSYNGATNEKLFF. The DNA of the CDR3 is TGTGCCAGCAGTTATAATGGAGCAACTAATGAAAAACTGTTTTTT.